A selection of T cell receptor beta chains follows, all from one sample in a study of response to subunit inactivated influenza vaccine. Using its own MiXCR run on the RT-PCR reads, TCRdb lists one record per CDR3 protein. The data show roughly 570,000 distinct CDR3 sequences, 11% to 15% seen once. This material consisted of PBMCs from blood, taken approximately 13 days after vaccination. Source of these receptors: a man aged 50 to 60 who received an inactivated influenza vaccine. Both conserved end residues are part of each CDR3. Each record gives: CDR3 length, D gene, J gene, V gene, clone size, CDR3 DNA, CDR3 protein. D genes are given only for firm matches. Not every row has a clone size; where given, it reads once, few, many or a size class.

19 | TRBD2 | TRBJ2-5 | TRBV28 | - | TGTGCCAGCAGTTCCCTTGGGCTAGCGGGAGGTCTCCCCCAAGAGACCCAGTACTTC | CASSSLGLAGGLPQETQYF
15 | TRBD1 | TRBJ1-2 | TRBV20-1 | few | TGCAGTGCTAGTCCTACAGGGGGAGCTAACTATGGCTACACCTTC | CSASPTGGANYGYTF
18 | TRBD2 | TRBJ2-7 | TRBV7-8 | - | TGTGCCAGCAGCCCTTTACCGAGCACTAGCGGGAGGGCCTACGAGCAGTACTTC | CASSPLPSTSGRAYEQYF
16 | TRBD2 | TRBJ2-1 | TRBV29-1 | few | TGCAGCGTTGCCCTTAGCGGGGGCCTCTCCTACAATGAGCAGTTCTTC | CSVALSGGLSYNEQFF
14 | TRBD2 | TRBJ2-7 | TRBV7-2 | - | TGTGCCAGCAGCTTGCCGAGCGGGACTGGGGAGCAGTACTTC | CASSLPSGTGEQYF
12 | - | TRBJ2-6 | TRBV6-2/TRBV6-3 | - | TGTGCCAGCACCGCATCCCAAAACGTCCTGACTTTC | CASTASQNVLTF
16 | TRBD1 | TRBJ2-5 | TRBV4-1 | - | TGCGCCAGCAGCCAAGAAGGGACAGGGGGCCCAGAGACCCAGTACTTC | CASSQEGTGGPETQYF
14 | - | TRBJ2-1 | TRBV20-1 | few | TGCAGTGCTAGCCATAAGAGCTCCTACAATGAGCAGTTCTTC | CSASHKSSYNEQFF
16 | - | TRBJ2-7 | TRBV20-1 | many | TGCAGTGCCCCAAAATGGGCGAGGATTTTAGACTACGAGCAGTACTTC | CSAPKWARILDYEQYF
13 | - | TRBJ1-5 | TRBV5-1 | once | TGCGCCAGCAGCTTGGGGGAGGGGGAGCCCCAGCATTTT | CASSLGEGEPQHF
17 | - | TRBJ2-6 | TRBV7-9 | - | TGTGCCAGCAGCTTAGGTCAGGCGGGCTCTGGGGCCAACGTCCTGACTTTC | CASSLGQAGSGANVLTF
13 | - | TRBJ1-4 | TRBV12-3/TRBV12-4 | few | TGTGCCAGCAGTTCCAGGGATGACGAAAAACTGTTTTTT | CASSSRDDEKLFF
14 | TRBD2 | TRBJ2-1 | TRBV20-1 | few | TGCAGTGCTAGACTCAGCGGGAGGGTTAATGAGCAGTTCTTC | CSARLSGRVNEQFF
13 | TRBD1 | TRBJ2-5 | TRBV20-1 | few | TGCAGTGCAAGACAGGGTAGGGAAGAGACCCAGTACTTC | CSARQGREETQYF
19 | - | TRBJ2-6 | TRBV5-1 | - | TGCGCCAGCAGCTTCACGGGGGCCCTAACTAAGACCGAGGCCAACGTCCTGACTTTC | CASSFTGALTKTEANVLTF
14 | TRBD1 | TRBJ2-7 | TRBV4-3 | - | TGCGCCAGCAGCCAAGAGTACAGGGGGCTCGAGCAGTACTTC | CASSQEYRGLEQYF
17 | TRBD1 | TRBJ2-7 | TRBV6-2/TRBV6-3 | few | TGTGCCAGCAGTTACTCGGACAGGGTCGCGGGTAACTACGAGCAGTACTTC | CASSYSDRVAGNYEQYF
12 | TRBD2 | TRBJ2-7 | TRBV29-1 | - | TGCAGCGGACTAGCGGGACCATACGAGCAGTACTTC | CSGLAGPYEQYF
14 | TRBD2 | TRBJ2-2 | TRBV29-1 | few | TGCAGCGTGGGGGCTAGCGGGACGGGCGGGGAGCTGTTTTTT | CSVGASGTGGELFF
15 | TRBD1 | TRBJ1-2 | TRBV6-5 | - | TGTGCCAGCAGTTACTCGACCGCAGGGGGTTCTGGCTACACCTTC | CASSYSTAGGSGYTF